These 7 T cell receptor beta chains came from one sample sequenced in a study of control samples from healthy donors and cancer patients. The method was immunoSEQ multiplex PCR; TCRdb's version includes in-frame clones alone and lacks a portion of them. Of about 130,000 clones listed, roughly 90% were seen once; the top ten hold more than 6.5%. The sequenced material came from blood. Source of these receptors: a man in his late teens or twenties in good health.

CDR3 nucleotides: TGTGCCAGCAGCTTAGCGTGGGGAGCCGAAGCTTTCTTT. This gives the protein CASSLAWGAEAFF. The chain uses TRBV7-9 and TRBJ1-1; D is unclear. V was cut by 0 bases and J by 8 bases, with 10 bases left in between. Germline assignment: CDR1 SEHNR and CDR2 FQNEAQ (reference sequence). The CDR3 extends over 13 amino acids. The entire variable domain, with the rest obtained from reference TRBV7-9 and TRBJ1-1, is as follows: DTGVSQNPRHKITKRGQNVTFRCDPISEHNRLYWYRQTLGQGPEFLTYFQNEAQLEKSRLLSDRFSAERPKGSFSTLEIQRTEQGDSAMYLCASSLAWGAEAFFGQGTRLTVV.

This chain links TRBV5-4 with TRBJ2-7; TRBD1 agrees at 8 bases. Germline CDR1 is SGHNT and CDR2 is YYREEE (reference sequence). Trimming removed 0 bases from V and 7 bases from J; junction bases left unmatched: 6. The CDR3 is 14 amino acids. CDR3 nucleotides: TGTGCCAGCAGCTTGGCCGACAGGGGCTTGGAGCAGTACTTC. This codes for CASSLADRGLEQYF.

CDR3 in DNA: TGTGCCAGTAGTATAGTAGGAGGAGGAGCTATTGGCAAAAACATTCAGTACTTC. Translation: CASSIVGGGAIGKNIQYF. The chain combines TRBV19 with TRBJ2-4; D might be TRBD2 (5 bases). V lost 1 base and J lost 3, with 19 bases in between. This CDR3 region has 18 residues. Germline CDR1 is LNHDA and CDR2 is SQIVND (reference sequence).

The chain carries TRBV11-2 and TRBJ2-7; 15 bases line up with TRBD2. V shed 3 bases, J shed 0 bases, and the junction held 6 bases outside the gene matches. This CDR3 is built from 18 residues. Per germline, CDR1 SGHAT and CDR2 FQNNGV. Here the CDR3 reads CASSFGTSGGPSSYEQYF. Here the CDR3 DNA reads TGTGCCAGCAGCTTCGGGACTAGCGGGGGGCCTAGCTCCTACGAGCAGTACTTC.

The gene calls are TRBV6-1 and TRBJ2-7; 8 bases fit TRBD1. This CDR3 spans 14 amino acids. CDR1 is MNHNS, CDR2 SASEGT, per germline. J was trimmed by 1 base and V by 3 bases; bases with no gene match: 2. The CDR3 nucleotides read TGTGCCAGCAGTGAGACAGGGGAATCCTACGAGCAGTACTTC. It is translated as CASSETGESYEQYF.

CDR3 nucleotide sequence: TGTGCCAGCAGCTTAAAATGGCCCGGACAGAGCTCCTATAATTCACCCCTCCACTTT. As protein: CASSLKWPGQSSYNSPLHF. The chain is built from TRBV7-9 and TRBJ1-6; the D gene is possibly TRBD1 (6 bases). CDR1 and CDR2 from the germline V gene are SEHNR and FQNEAQ (reference sequence). The germline V and J ends were trimmed by 2 bases and 0 bases, with 17 bases remaining between them. The CDR3 has 19 residues.

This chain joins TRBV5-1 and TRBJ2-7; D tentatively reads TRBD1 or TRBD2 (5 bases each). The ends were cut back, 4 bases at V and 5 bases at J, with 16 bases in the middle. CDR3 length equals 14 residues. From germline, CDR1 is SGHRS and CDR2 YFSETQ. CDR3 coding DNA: TGCGCCAGCAGCCGGGGCCAGGGATACGACGAGCAGTACTTC. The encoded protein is CASSRGQGYDEQYF. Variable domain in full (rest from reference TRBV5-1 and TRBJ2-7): KAGVTQTPRYLIKTRGQQVTLSCSPISGHRSVSWYQQTPGQGLQFLFEYFSETQRNKGNFPGRFSGRQFSNSRSEMNVSTLELGDSALYLCASSRGQGYDEQYFGPGTRLTVT.